This T cell receptor beta chain derives from a study of blood T cell repertoires in COVID-19. Overall study context: Acute and convalescent COVID-19 samples came from the United States, Italy and Spain. PBMCs, B-cell-depleted T cells, or T cells were the source of the cDNA or gDNA that made up the material.

CDR3 length equals 14 residues. The ends were cut back, 4 bases at V and 2 bases at J, with 9 bases in the middle. CDR1 SGHTA and CDR2 FQGNSA come from the germline V gene. In the original processing: The assay estimated nucleated cells by amplifying reference gene primers. Sequenced by immunoSEQ multiplex PCR; TCRdb stores in-frame clones only, minus some. That table is the source of V, J and clone size, and D and trimming were worked out from the DNA. Of roughly 150,000 clones listed, 84% were seen once; the top ten hold 11%. This sequence was found in a man aged 70 or older with active or convalescent COVID-19. Sequenced input: peripheral blood. The chain joins TRBV7-2 to TRBJ1-5; D is possibly TRBD1 (6 bases). The CDR3 sequence is CASSYAGGNQPQHF. The CDR3 nucleotides are TGTGCCAGCAGCTACGCAGGGGGCAATCAGCCCCAGCATTTT.